These 5 T cell receptor beta chains share one sample of origin, sequenced in a study of spatial heterogeneity in lung cancer. TCRdb called the 5' RACE reads again in MiXCR, with one record for every CDR3 protein. The data hold 50,000 to 65,000 distinct CDR3 sequences, with around 8.4% observed a single time. Specified time point: sample taken at primary tumor resection. Without sorting, whole RNA was sequenced from tumor, nontumor lung or frozen PBMC. The material sequenced was PBMCs, taken at surgery. All receptors come from a female donor with early-stage non-small cell lung cancer.

This clonotype is categorized as medium-sized. The genes are TRBV14 and TRBJ1-1; D perhaps matches TRBD1 (6 bases). Trimming took off 4 bases at V and 3 bases at J, with 15 bases between the two ends. This CDR3 region has 15 residues. Germline V CDR1 and CDR2: SGHDN, FVKESK. The CDR3 protein is CASSPRSGVYTEAFF. The CDR3 coding sequence is TGTGCCAGCAGCCCCCGGTCAGGGGTATACACTGAAGCTTTCTTT.

Only a few counts were recorded for this clonotype. The V call is TRBV25-1, the J call TRBJ1-5, with D unclear. Trimming stripped 2 bases from V and 2 bases from J, with 4 bases between. This CDR3 has 13 residues. The germline V gene encodes CDR1 MGHDK and CDR2 SYGVNS. The CDR3 DNA reads as TGTGCCAGCAGTGAACAGGGCAATCAGCCCCAGCATTTT. This sequence encodes CASSEQGNQPQHF.

In this sample, this clonotype turned up many times. The chain carries TRBV28 and TRBJ1-6; 8 bases match TRBD1. Germline V gene sequence: CDR1 MDHEN, CDR2 SYDVKM. The CDR3 totals 15 residues. The junction had 12 bases not matched to a gene; V was cut back by 6 bases and J by 11 bases. This chain's CDR3 is CASSLTGGIWAPLHF. The CDR3 DNA is TGTGCCAGCAGCCTAACAGGGGGGATTTGGGCACCCCTCCACTTT.

The rearrangement joins TRBV7-3 to TRBJ2-3, with 13 bases lining up with TRBD2. From germline, CDR1 is SGHTA and CDR2 FQGTGA. This CDR3 region has 18 residues. Trimming removed 1 base from V and 2 bases from J; junction bases left unmatched: 6. The chain's CDR3 is CASSLMTSGGPFTDTQYF. CDR3 in DNA: TGTGCCAGCAGCTTAATGACTAGCGGGGGGCCTTTCACAGATACGCAGTATTTT.

This chain uses TRBV19 with TRBJ1-5, with TRBD1 as a possible D gene (6 bases). This CDR3 region has 13 residues. Germline V gives CDR1 LNHDA, CDR2 SQIVND (reference sequence). For the CDR3, the DNA is TGTGCTACAGGGCTATATAGCAATCAGCCCCAGCATTTT. Translation gives CATGLYSNQPQHF. The variable domain in full, completed from reference TRBV19 and TRBJ1-5, reads DGGITQSPKYLFRKEGQNVTLSCEQNLNHDAMYWYRQDPGQGLRLIYYSQIVNDFQKGDIAEGYSVSREKKESFPLTVTSAQKNPTAFYLCATGLYSNQPQHFGDGTRLSIL.